This TCR beta chain appears in the sequencing data of a study of blood T cell repertoires in COVID-19. Original handling: Using reference gene primer amplification, nucleated cell counts were estimated. Repertoires were generated with immunoSEQ multiplex PCR, while TCRdb's copy carries only in-frame clones and drops some. V and J calls and clone size are copied from that table; D and trimming were computed from the DNA. The sample records fewer than 250,000 clones, roughly 84% being singletons. V gave up 0 bases and J gave up 8 bases, with 8 bases separating them. The CDR3 length is 14 residues. The V gene's germline CDR1 is LGHDT and CDR2 YNNKEL (reference sequence).

This sequence joins TRBV3-1 (or the pseudogene TRBV3-2) and TRBJ1-6; D ambiguous. The sequencing sample was made of PBMCs or T cells enriched from blood (not recorded which). The receptor's source is a woman between 25 and 40 years old who had recovered from COVID-19. The CDR3 sequence is CASSQEPGYSPLHF. In DNA, the CDR3 is TGTGCCAGCAGCCAAGAACCCGGTTATTCACCCCTCCACTTT.